This T cell receptor beta chain was identified in a study of CD8 T cells in ankylosing spondylitis (dated by TCRdb to the late 2010s). For context, the study as a whole: The study profiled T cell receptor beta repertoires in healthy donors and ankylosing spondylitis patients to find disease-linked TCR variants. The full study cohort comprised 25 ankylosing spondylitis patients and some 110 healthy donors. Peripheral blood was sampled, and synovial fluid was also collected from ankylosing spondylitis patients. On the study overall, not on this receptor specifically: According to the report, matched synovial fluid samples from ankylosing spondylitis patients were significantly enriched for the disease-linked clones. The disease-linked clones showed a CD8+ phenotype and occurred at relatively low frequencies in peripheral blood. Some motif variants had previously been reported in the synovial fluid and blood of reactive arthritis patients, which suggests shared mechanisms of disease initiation. Blood from ankylosing spondylitis patients appeared to be characterized by a TCR beta motif made up of under ten highly homologous amino acid variants.

Sequencing relied on an Illumina HiSeq 2500. Quantitative 5'-RACE with molecular barcodes was used to prepare TCR beta libraries. The paper's data handling went like this. A new computational method based on a probabilistic model of VDJ rearrangement was used to identify disease-linked TCR variants. The public reads were reprocessed in TCRdb via fastp at Q25 and MiXCR, keeping in-frame beta chains. Identical CDR3 proteins give one entry, which carries the most common genes and DNA. These V and J calls are TCRdb output, not the study's own analysis. In all, the sample holds more than 150,000 distinct CDR3 sequences, and roughly 13% of those were seen once. The ten largest account for 16% of the sample. This clonotype was recorded many times. Its antigen remains undetermined. Nothing much larger sits one base from this clone, and base qualities are not available. The TCR originated in a male donor with ankylosing spondylitis or in good health (not recorded which). Material: blood, either unsorted or a sorted T cell fraction (not recorded which).

The base sequence is TGTGCCAGCAGTTACGGGGGCGCGAGCTCTGGGGCCAACGTCCTGACTTTC. Translation gives CASSYGGASSGANVLTF. Recombination linked TRBV12-3 or TRBV12-4 to TRBJ2-6, with the D call perhaps TRBD1 or TRBD2, each one matching 6 bases. V lost 4 bases and J lost 0 bases; the stretch between them is 13 bases long. The CDR3 covers 17 residues, taking in both the cysteine and the phenylalanine. Only the CDR3 region is kept as DNA, spanning 51 bases read in frame from base 1.